The 13 T cell receptor beta chains below all came from one sample that was sequenced in a study of T cells in women clearing cervical HPV infection. Sequencing was performed with immunoSEQ multiplex PCR; in TCRdb, only in-frame clones are kept and a portion is missing. This table lists tens of thousands of clones. What was sequenced was blood buffy coat. The origin of the receptors is a woman aged 18 to 75 with a cervical HPV16 infection that either progressed to CIN3+ or cleared (not recorded which).

CDR3 amino acids: CASSEPGQGDYGYTF. CDR3 DNA (partial): TGCGCCAGCAGCGAACCGGGACAGGGAGACTATGGC. The chain uses TRBV5-1 and TRBJ1-2; TRBD1 matches 9 bases. With the read ending 3 residues before the CDR3 end, the germline J gene is used to fill in that end. The V and J ends lost 4 bases and 3 bases, in that order; junction bases with no gene match: 7. Per the germline V gene, CDR1 is SGHRS and CDR2 is YFSETQ. CDR3 length: 15 amino acids.

As concerns this clone: The read ends 3 residues early relative to the CDR3; the germline J gene fills the gap. The chain is built from TRBV9 and TRBJ2-3; D possibly corresponds to TRBD2 (6 bases). The CDR3 length is 19 residues. Trimming stripped 3 bases from V and 0 bases from J, with 23 bases between. CDR1 and CDR2 from the germline V gene are SGDLS and YYNGEE. The chain's CDR3 is CASSGKPTQLAASTDTQYF. Incomplete CDR3 DNA: TGTGCCAGCAGCGGGAAACCTACACAACTAGCAGCTAGCACAGATACG.

Concerning this clone itself: The read terminates 3 residues before the CDR3 end, so the remaining end is supplied by the germline J gene. This sequence joins TRBV11-2 and TRBJ2-1, with 8 bases fitting TRBD1. Germline V gene lookup returns CDR1 SGHAT and CDR2 FQNNGV. V trimming: 5 bases; J trimming: 7 bases; junction bases outside the gene matches: 7. The CDR3 covers 14 residues. The covered CDR3 bases are TGTGCCAGCAGCCTGCGACAGGGGTGGAATGAG. This sequence encodes CASSLRQGWNE. The entire CDR3 protein reads CASSLRQGWNEQFF.

Note on this clone: The read terminates 3 residues before the CDR3 end, so the remaining end is supplied by the germline J gene. The chain couples TRBV20-1 to TRBJ2-1; 10 bases are a match to TRBD2. This CDR3 is built from 16 residues. Unmatched junction bases numbered 10, after V lost 4 bases and J lost 4 bases. Germline values: CDR1 DFQATT, CDR2 SNEGSKA (reference sequence). CDR3 bases read: TGCAGTGCTATACGACTCGGGACTAGCGATTACAATGAG. This translates into CSAIRLGTSDYNE. The full-length CDR3 reads as CSAIRLGTSDYNEQFF.

Comments on this clone: The read finishes 3 residues shy of the CDR3 end, and the germline J gene is used to complete it. The V and J genes are TRBV30 and TRBJ2-5, with 9 bases identical to TRBD2. Germline V lookup: CDR1 GTSNPN, CDR2 SVGIG (reference sequence). The trim removed 5 bases at V and 4 bases at J, leaving 8 bases unmatched. The CDR3 consists of 14 residues. CDR3 in amino acids: CAWGLAGEGETQYF. CDR3 DNA (partial): TGTGCCTGGGGGTTAGCGGGAGAGGGAGAGACC.

Comments on this clone: From the germline J gene comes the end of the CDR3, since the read stops 3 residues before it. This rearrangement joins TRBV6-2 or TRBV6-3 to TRBJ2-1; TRBD2 matches 9 bases. In germline, CDR1 is MNHEY, CDR2 SVGEGT. Trimming cost V 4 bases and J 8 bases; bases outside gene matches: 9. The CDR3 runs to 15 residues. The part of the CDR3 DNA that was read is TGTGCCAGCAGTTCTCGAGCGGGAGGTCAGGATGAG. Its translation: CASSSRAGGQDE. The whole CDR3 region reads CASSSRAGGQDEQFF.

To note about this clone: The read ends 3 residues before the CDR3 terminus; that terminus is restored from the germline J gene. The V gene is TRBV20-1, the J gene TRBJ2-1, with 8 bases that match TRBD1. Germline-derived CDR1 and CDR2 are DFQATT and SNEGSKA (reference sequence). There are 14 residues in the CDR3. The trim removed 3 bases at V and 5 bases at J, leaving 6 bases unmatched. CDR3 sequence reads: CSASTDRANNEQFF. The sequenced CDR3 bases are TGCAGTGCTAGTACGGACAGGGCAAACAATGAG.

In the case of this clone: The CDR3 end falls 3 residues outside the read, so it is completed with the germline J gene. The gene calls are TRBV2 and TRBJ2-3; D remains unclear. Germline loops: CDR1 SNHLY, CDR2 FYNNEI. CDR3 length: 12 residues. The ends were cut back, 6 bases at V and 4 bases at J, with 8 bases in the middle. The sequenced CDR3 bases are TGTGCCAGCAGAGTAGTAGCAGATACG. It specifies CASRVVADT. The CDR3 as a whole reads CASRVVADTQYF.

As for this clone: The missing CDR3 end, 3 residues past where the read stops, is filled in from the germline J gene. J is TRBJ1-1 and V is TRBV2; D uncertain. The CDR3 has 13 residues. V lost 6 bases and J lost 0, with 8 bases in between. Per the germline V gene, CDR1 is SNHLY and CDR2 is FYNNEI. This CDR3 reads CASRASMNTEAFF. The CDR3 bases that were read are TGTGCCAGCAGAGCTTCGATGAACACTGAA.

As to this clone: The read terminates 3 residues before the CDR3 end, so the remaining end is supplied by the germline J gene. The gene calls are TRBV11-3 and TRBJ1-6; D uncertain. Germline V gives CDR1 SGHNT, CDR2 YENEEA. The CDR3 extends over 13 amino acids. Trimming cost V 0 bases and J 7 bases, with 4 bases left between them. The part of the CDR3 DNA that was read is TGTGCCAGCAGCTTAGATCAGAATTCACCC. Amino acids: CASSLDQNSP. The entire CDR3 protein is CASSLDQNSPLHF.

As for this clone: The read comes to an end 3 residues before the CDR3 does, leaving the germline J gene to fill in the end. The chain couples TRBV9 to TRBJ2-7, with 9 bases that match TRBD2. The V segment lost 5 bases and the J segment 3 bases; nucleotides outside the gene matches: 6. Germline-derived CDR1 and CDR2 are SGDLS and YYNGEE. This CDR3 has 14 amino acids. The CDR3 protein is CASSATSGNYEQYF. CDR3 DNA, as far as it was read: TGTGCCAGCAGTGCGACTAGCGGAAACTACGAG. Full variable domain (remainder filled in from reference TRBV9 and TRBJ2-7): DSGVTQTPKHLITATGQRVTLRCSPRSGDLSVYWYQQSLDQGLQFLIQYYNGEERAKGNILERFSAQQFPDLHSELNLSSLELGDSALYFCASSATSGNYEQYFGPGTRLTVT.

For this clone: The read halts 3 residues ahead of the CDR3 end, with the missing end drawn from the germline J gene. The rearrangement joins TRBV7-9 to TRBJ1-4, with D perhaps matching TRBD1 (5 bases). V lost 5 bases and J lost 7, with 17 bases in between. Germline CDR1 and CDR2: SEHNR and FQNEAQ (reference sequence). The CDR3 has 15 amino acids. CDR3 sequence reads: CASSQHSIRGEKLFF. CDR3 bases read: TGTGCCAGCAGCCAGCACTCAATTAGGGGTGAAAAA.

Partial CDR3 DNA: TGTGCCAGCAGCGCCCAGAATCAAGCGGGTCGAGAGACC. This sequence encodes CASSAQNQAGRET. The full-length CDR3 reads as CASSAQNQAGRETQYF. The gene calls are TRBV7-8 and TRBJ2-5; a possible D gene is TRBD2 (6 bases). From the germline J gene comes the end of the CDR3, since the read stops 3 residues before it. V lost 5 bases and J 4 bases, leaving 20 bases between the germline ends. Germline V gene lookup returns CDR1 SGHVS and CDR2 FQNEAQ. The CDR3 runs 16 residues.